Presented here are 29 T cell receptor beta chains from one specimen sequenced in a study of beta chain features in type 1 diabetes. The study reverse transcribed the entire isolated RNA, so it sequenced expressed TCRB transcripts. Repertoires were generated with immunoSEQ multiplex PCR, while TCRdb's copy carries only in-frame clones and drops some. This table has hundreds of thousands of clones, around 15% appearing once. The antigens these receptors bind are not known. Findings and caveats of the study: The study found moderately but significantly shorter TCRB CDR3s in all four CD4+ subsets of Type 1 diabetes patients.

The sequenced material came from naive CD4+ T cells from blood. Receptor source: a man aged 18 to 30 with type 1 diabetes.

Note on this clone: At one end the junction does not follow the germline gene, possibly because of a read error. The V call is TRBV30, the J call TRBJ2-1; TRBD2 is a possible D gene (6 bases). This CDR3 has 17 amino acids. Per germline, CDR1 GTSNPN and CDR2 SVGIG (reference sequence). The CDR3 loop is CAWSVRLPYLLAGEEVF. CDR3 in DNA: TGTGCCTGGAGTGTACGGTTACCGTACTTACTAGCCGGAGAAGAGGTCTTC.

This clone was counted between two and nine times. V is TRBV18 and J is TRBJ2-5; D is unclear. Trimming took off 3 bases at V and 5 bases at J, with 13 bases between the two ends. CDR3 length: 14 amino acids. Germline CDR1 and CDR2: KGHSH and LQKENI. CDR3 DNA sequence: TGTGCCAGCTCACCCGACCGGCAAAAGGAGACCCAGTACTTC. This codes for CASSPDRQKETQYF.

The chain combines TRBV5-1 with TRBJ1-3; a possible D gene is TRBD1 (5 bases). Germline V gene lookup returns CDR1 SGHRS and CDR2 YFSETQ. The CDR3 extends over 14 amino acids. Trimming took 3 bases from V and 0 from J, leaving 7 bases between them. CDR3 sequence (DNA): TGCGCCAGCAGCTCGGACATCTCTGGAAACACCATATATTTT. Amino acid sequence: CASSSDISGNTIYF. Based on the CDR3 plus reference TRBV5-1 and TRBJ1-3, the full variable domain is KAGVTQTPRYLIKTRGQQVTLSCSPISGHRSVSWYQQTPGQGLQFLFEYFSETQRNKGNFPGRFSGRQFSNSRSEMNVSTLELGDSALYLCASSSDISGNTIYFGEGSWLTVV.

This clone was counted only a few times. The rearrangement joins TRBV4-1 to TRBJ2-4; D unclear. Trimming shortened V by 0 bases and J by 2 bases, and 23 bases separated the two germline ends. The CDR3 length is 20 residues. Germline values: CDR1 MGHRA, CDR2 YSYEKL. This CDR3 reads CASSQERLDRSFYSKNIQYF. Here the CDR3 DNA reads TGCGCCAGCAGCCAAGAGCGCCTCGACCGCAGCTTCTACTCCAAAAACATTCAGTACTTC.

This chain links TRBV7-2 with TRBJ2-7, with 9 nucleotides matching TRBD2. V was clipped by 7 bases and J by 0 bases; unmatched bases: 7. The length of the CDR3 is 15 residues. From germline, CDR1 is SGHTA and CDR2 FQGNSA. The CDR3 coding sequence is TGTGCCAGCACCCAGACTAGCGGATACTCCTACGAGCAGTACTTC. It specifies CASTQTSGYSYEQYF.

This clone came up a few times. The V call is TRBV7-8, the J call TRBJ2-2; a possible D gene is TRBD1 (6 bases). Germline CDR1 is SGHVS and CDR2 is FQNEAQ. Trimming cost V 0 bases and J 6 bases, with 8 bases left between them. CDR3 length equals 14 residues. The CDR3 DNA follows: TGTGCCAGCAGCTTAGCGGGGGCAGCCGGGGAGCTGTTTTTT. Translated, it gives CASSLAGAAGELFF.

The sample holds a few counts of this clone. The rearrangement links TRBV9 to TRBJ2-4; D is uncertain. Germline V gene lookup returns CDR1 SGDLS and CDR2 YYNGEE. V lost 2 bases and J lost 5, with 8 bases in between. There are 13 residues in the CDR3. The CDR3 sequence is CASSVADQNIQYF. CDR3 coding DNA: TGTGCCAGCAGCGTGGCAGATCAAAACATTCAGTACTTC.

This clone was counted only a few times. The rearrangement joins TRBV15 to TRBJ2-1; maybe TRBD2 (6 bases). V lost 1 base and J lost 9, with 22 bases in between. Germline CDR1 is LNHNV and CDR2 is YYDKDF (reference sequence). This CDR3 has 17 amino acids. This CDR3 reads CATSRGVGGSPRGEQFF. DNA for the CDR3: TGTGCCACCAGCAGAGGGGTTGGGGGGAGCCCCCGGGGTGAGCAGTTCTTC.

This clone turned up a few times. The chain links TRBV4-1 to TRBJ2-4; a possible D gene is TRBD2 (5 bases). Trimming left V 1 base short and J 5 bases short, with 15 bases between. From germline, CDR1 is MGHRA and CDR2 YSYEKL. The CDR3 runs to 16 residues. CDR3 amino acids: CASSQGNLAIQNIQYF. In DNA, the CDR3 is TGCGCCAGCAGCCAAGGGAACTTAGCGATCCAAAACATTCAGTACTTC.

This clone has a handful of counts. The V call is TRBV5-4, the J call TRBJ2-6, with 10 bases that match TRBD1. The CDR3 length is 18 residues. V gave up 3 bases and J gave up 3 bases; unmatched junction bases: 9. Germline-derived CDR1 and CDR2 are SGHNT and YYREEE (reference sequence). CDR3 region: CASSSYRDRGFGANVLTF. DNA of the CDR3: TGTGCCAGCAGCTCTTACCGGGACAGGGGATTTGGGGCCAACGTCCTGACTTTC.

The V and J genes are TRBV30 and TRBJ1-1; D is uncertain. CDR1 and CDR2 (germline): GTSNPN, SVGIG (reference sequence). The CDR3 loop spans 12 amino acids. The V end lost 3 bases, the J end lost 4 bases, and 9 bases lay between the germline ends. The CDR3 reads CAWSPWGTEAFF. The CDR3 DNA is TGTGCCTGGAGCCCCTGGGGCACTGAAGCTTTCTTT.

A note on this clone: The sample carries other DNA sequences with the same CDR3. The chain combines TRBV5-1 with TRBJ2-6; no reliable D call. The CDR3 has 15 amino acids. Germline V gene data show CDR1 as SGHRS and CDR2 as YFSETQ. Deletions cut 1 base from V and 1 base from J, with 6 bases between. In DNA, the CDR3 is TGCGCCAGCAGCTTGACAGAGTCTGGGGCCAACGTCCTGACTTTC. Translated, it gives CASSLTESGANVLTF.

This clone turned up a few times. The chain has TRBV5-1 and TRBJ2-5; unclear D gene. This CDR3 has 15 residues. Trimming removed 4 bases at V and 2 bases at J, with 15 bases between. Germline V CDR1 and CDR2: SGHRS, YFSETQ. The CDR3 is CASSVTPGRQETQYF. The CDR3 region has the DNA TGCGCCAGCAGCGTGACTCCGGGTCGTCAAGAGACCCAGTACTTC.

The rearrangement uses TRBV9 and TRBJ2-3; TRBD1 agrees at 7 bases. The germline gives CDR1 SGDLS, CDR2 YYNGEE. With V trimmed by 5 bases and J by 1 base, 4 bases remained unmatched. The CDR3 extends over 14 amino acids. CDR3 sequence: CASRRGRGTDTQYF. The CDR3 nucleotides are TGTGCCAGCAGAAGGGGGCGCGGCACAGATACGCAGTATTTT.

The V call is TRBV5-1, the J call TRBJ2-5; 7 bases line up with TRBD2. Germline-derived CDR1 and CDR2 are SGHRS and YFSETQ. The J segment lost 0 bases and the V segment lost 0 bases, leaving 2 bases of the junction unmatched. The CDR3 has 15 amino acids. In nucleotides, the CDR3 is TGCGCCAGCAGCTTGGGAAGCGGGGACCAAGAGACCCAGTACTTC. Translation gives CASSLGSGDQETQYF. The complete variable domain, with remaining parts taken from reference TRBV5-1 and TRBJ2-5, reads KAGVTQTPRYLIKTRGQQVTLSCSPISGHRSVSWYQQTPGQGLQFLFEYFSETQRNKGNFPGRFSGRQFSNSRSEMNVSTLELGDSALYLCASSLGSGDQETQYFGPGTRLLVL.

This clone has just a few counts. The identical CDR3 is also encoded by other nucleotide sequences in the sample. The rearrangement uses TRBV9 and TRBJ2-5; D unclear. Trimming took off 3 bases at V and 2 bases at J, with 5 bases between the two ends. CDR1 and CDR2 from the germline V gene are SGDLS and YYNGEE. This CDR3 comprises 12 residues. The CDR3 nucleotides read TGTGCCAGCAGCGAAACTCAAGAGACCCAGTACTTC. It specifies CASSETQETQYF. Full variable domain (rest looked up from reference TRBV9 and TRBJ2-5): DSGVTQTPKHLITATGQRVTLRCSPRSGDLSVYWYQQSLDQGLQFLIQYYNGEERAKGNILERFSAQQFPDLHSELNLSSLELGDSALYFCASSETQETQYFGPGTRLLVL.

This clone has only a few counts. The same CDR3 is also encoded by other DNA sequences in this sample. The rearrangement joins TRBV5-1 to TRBJ2-7; TRBD2 aligns across 11 bases. With V trimmed by 0 bases and J by 5 bases, 1 base remained unmatched. The CDR3 runs to 14 residues. The V gene's germline CDR1 is SGHRS and CDR2 YFSETQ. Written as DNA, the CDR3 is TGCGCCAGCAGCTTGGCACTAGCGGGGGACGAGCAGTACTTC. As protein: CASSLALAGDEQYF.

This clone was seen a handful of times. The rearrangement links TRBV28 to TRBJ1-1, with D unresolved. This CDR3 region has 12 residues. Germline loops: CDR1 MDHEN, CDR2 SYDVKM. V was clipped by 7 bases and J by 11 bases, with 17 bases between them. DNA of the CDR3: TGTGCCAGCACCAACCCAGGCGGTGTGGCTTTCTTT. Translation: CASTNPGGVAFF.

V gene TRBV30 combines with J gene TRBJ2-7; no clear D gene. Trimming removed 1 base from V and 5 bases from J, with 6 bases in between. The germline gives CDR1 GTSNPN, CDR2 SVGIG (reference sequence). The CDR3 spans 11 residues. The CDR3 sequence is CAWSARHEQYF. CDR3 coding DNA: TGTGCCTGGAGTGCTCGCCACGAGCAGTACTTC.

The gene calls are TRBV2 and TRBJ1-5; no definite D call. There are 15 residues in the CDR3. Per the germline V gene, CDR1 is SNHLY and CDR2 is FYNNEI. The ends were cut back, 3 bases at V and 4 bases at J, with 13 bases in the middle. CDR3 nucleotides: TGTGCCAGCAGTGAGGAGGGTCAGGTTAATCAGCCCCAGCATTTT. Residues: CASSEEGQVNQPQHF.

This clone was seen a handful of times. This chain joins TRBV10-3 and TRBJ1-3; D unclear. The V gene lost 6 bases and the J gene lost 4 bases, with 13 bases spanning the gap. This CDR3 has 14 residues. Germline CDR1 reads ENHRY; CDR2 reads SYGVKD. CDR3: CAISDRNLGNTIYF. DNA for the CDR3: TGTGCCATCAGCGACCGAAACCTCGGAAACACCATATATTTT.

The sample holds a few counts of this clone. V and J are TRBV9 and TRBJ1-6, with a possible D match to TRBD1 (6 bases). Germline V gives CDR1 SGDLS, CDR2 YYNGEE. The V end lost 4 bases, the J end lost 7 bases, and 15 bases lay between the germline ends. The length of the CDR3 is 15 residues. The DNA for the CDR3 is TGTGCCAGCAGCCCCCGCGGGCAGGGGAATTCACCCCTCCACTTT. Its translation: CASSPRGQGNSPLHF.

This chain connects TRBV5-1 to TRBJ2-7; possible D gene TRBD2, 7 bases. The germline CDR1 and CDR2 sequences are SGHRS and YFSETQ. This CDR3 region has 13 residues. The germline V and J ends were trimmed by 5 bases and 4 bases, with 13 bases remaining between them. CDR3 sequence: CASRRGPTYEQYF. The CDR3 DNA reads TGCGCCAGCAGGCGGGGGCCTACGTACGAGCAGTACTTC.

The chain couples TRBV25-1 to TRBJ2-1; TRBD1 matches at 7 bases. The trim removed 2 bases at V and 8 bases at J, leaving 9 bases unmatched. CDR1 and CDR2 (germline): MGHDK, SYGVNS. This CDR3 is 15 amino acids long. The CDR3 here is CASSEPRQGNYEQFF. The CDR3 nucleotides read TGTGCCAGCAGTGAACCTAGACAGGGAAACTATGAGCAGTTCTTC.

The chain combines TRBV5-1 with TRBJ2-5; D possibly corresponds to TRBD1 (6 bases). The CDR3 contains 14 residues. V lost 5 bases, J lost 3 bases, and 14 bases lay in between. Germline values: CDR1 SGHRS, CDR2 YFSETQ. The CDR3 bases are TGCGCCAGCAGAGAACAGGGAACTGAAGAGACCCAGTACTTC. Protein product: CASREQGTEETQYF.

The chain uses TRBV4-3 and TRBJ2-3; D assignment may be TRBD1 or TRBD2 (5 bases each). Germline loops: CDR1 LGHNA, CDR2 YSLEER. There are 16 residues in the CDR3. Between the trimmed V and J ends, which lost 4 bases and 6 bases, there was a span of 20 bases. This chain's CDR3 is CASSPGTKVWRDTQYF. CDR3 in DNA: TGCGCCAGCAGCCCGGGGACGAAAGTGTGGCGTGATACGCAGTATTTT.

The genes are TRBV6-5 and TRBJ2-1; 7 bases match TRBD2. J lost 3 bases, V lost 6 bases, and 8 bases had no gene match. The CDR3 is 15 residues long. Germline V CDR1 and CDR2: MNHEY, SVGAGI. This CDR3 is CASSLLAPLYNEQFF. The CDR3 DNA reads TGTGCCAGCAGCCTACTAGCGCCCCTCTACAATGAGCAGTTCTTC.

The CDR3 DNA sequence: TGCGCCAGCAGTCATCCTTCCGGAAACACCATATATTTT. Its translation is CASSHPSGNTIYF. The J gene is TRBJ1-3, the V gene TRBV23-1; D is unresolved. TRBV23-1 counts as an open reading frame of uncertain function. The germline V and J ends were trimmed by 3 bases and 4 bases, with 7 bases remaining between them. CDR3 length equals 13 residues.

This clone turned up a few times. The chain combines TRBV29-1 with TRBJ1-5, with unresolved D. V lost 5 bases, J lost 3 bases, and 11 bases lay in between. Germline lookup yields CDR1 SQVTM and CDR2 ANQGSEA. CDR3 size: 13 residues. The CDR3 sequence: CSVSGSYNQPQHF. The DNA for the CDR3 is TGCAGCGTTAGTGGCAGCTACAATCAGCCCCAGCATTTT.